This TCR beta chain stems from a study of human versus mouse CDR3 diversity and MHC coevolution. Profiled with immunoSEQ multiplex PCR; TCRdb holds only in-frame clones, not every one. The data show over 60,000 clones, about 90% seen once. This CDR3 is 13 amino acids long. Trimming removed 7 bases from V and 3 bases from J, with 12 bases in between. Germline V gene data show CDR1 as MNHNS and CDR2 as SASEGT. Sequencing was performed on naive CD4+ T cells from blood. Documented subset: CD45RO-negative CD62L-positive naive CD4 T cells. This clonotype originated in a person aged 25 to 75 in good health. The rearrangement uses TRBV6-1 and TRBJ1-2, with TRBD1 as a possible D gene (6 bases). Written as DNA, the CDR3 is TGTGCCAGCACCGGACAGTTATACTATGGCTACACCTTC. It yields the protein CASTGQLYYGYTF.